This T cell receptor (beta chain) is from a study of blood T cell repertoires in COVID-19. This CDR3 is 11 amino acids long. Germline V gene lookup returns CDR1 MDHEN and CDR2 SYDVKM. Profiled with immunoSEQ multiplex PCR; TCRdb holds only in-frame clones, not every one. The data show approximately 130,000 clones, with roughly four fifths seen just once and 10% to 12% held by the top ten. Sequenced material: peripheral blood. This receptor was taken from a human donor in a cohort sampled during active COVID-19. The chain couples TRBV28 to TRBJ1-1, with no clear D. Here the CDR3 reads CASFQNTEAFF. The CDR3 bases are TGTGCGAGCTTCCAGAACACTGAAGCTTTCTTT.